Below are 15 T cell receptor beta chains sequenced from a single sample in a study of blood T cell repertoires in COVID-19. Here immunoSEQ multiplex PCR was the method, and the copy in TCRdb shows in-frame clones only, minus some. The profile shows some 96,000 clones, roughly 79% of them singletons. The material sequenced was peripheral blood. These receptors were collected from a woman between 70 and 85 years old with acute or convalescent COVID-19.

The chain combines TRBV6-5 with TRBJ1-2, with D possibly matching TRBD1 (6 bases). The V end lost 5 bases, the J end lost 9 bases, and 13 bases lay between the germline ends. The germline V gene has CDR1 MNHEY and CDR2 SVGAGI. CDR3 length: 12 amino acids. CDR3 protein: CASSRQDLRYTF. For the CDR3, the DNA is TGTGCCAGCAGTCGACAGGATTTGCGCTACACCTTC.

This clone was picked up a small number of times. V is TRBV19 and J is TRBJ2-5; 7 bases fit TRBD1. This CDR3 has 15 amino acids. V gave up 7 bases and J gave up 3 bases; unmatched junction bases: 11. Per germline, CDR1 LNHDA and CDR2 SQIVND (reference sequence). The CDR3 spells CASTLGRGIEETQYF. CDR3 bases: TGTGCCAGTACTCTGGGCAGGGGGATTGAAGAGACCCAGTACTTC.

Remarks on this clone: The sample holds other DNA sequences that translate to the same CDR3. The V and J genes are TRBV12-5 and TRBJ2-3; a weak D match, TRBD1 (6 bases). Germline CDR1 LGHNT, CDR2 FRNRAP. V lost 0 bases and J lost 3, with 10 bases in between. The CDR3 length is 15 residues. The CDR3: CASGLVQGNTDTQYF. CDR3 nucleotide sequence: TGTGCTAGTGGTTTGGTACAGGGAAATACAGATACGCAGTATTTT.

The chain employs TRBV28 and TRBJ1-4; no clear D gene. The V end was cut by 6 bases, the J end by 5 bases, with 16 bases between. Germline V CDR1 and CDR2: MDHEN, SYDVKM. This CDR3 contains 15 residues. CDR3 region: CASSTTTRRNEKLFF. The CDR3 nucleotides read TGTGCCAGCAGCACTACTACCAGAAGGAATGAAAAACTGTTTTTT.

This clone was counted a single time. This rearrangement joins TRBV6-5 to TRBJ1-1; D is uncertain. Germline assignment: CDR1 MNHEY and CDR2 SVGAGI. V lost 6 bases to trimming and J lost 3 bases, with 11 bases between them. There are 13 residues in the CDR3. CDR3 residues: CASRLLRDTEAFF. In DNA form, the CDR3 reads TGTGCCAGCAGACTTCTTCGGGACACTGAAGCTTTCTTT.

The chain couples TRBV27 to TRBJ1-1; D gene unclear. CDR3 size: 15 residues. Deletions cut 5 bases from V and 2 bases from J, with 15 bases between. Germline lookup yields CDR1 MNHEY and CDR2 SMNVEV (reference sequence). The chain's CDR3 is CASSAQTAPNTEAFF. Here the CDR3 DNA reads TGTGCCAGCAGTGCCCAAACTGCACCTAACACTGAAGCTTTCTTT.

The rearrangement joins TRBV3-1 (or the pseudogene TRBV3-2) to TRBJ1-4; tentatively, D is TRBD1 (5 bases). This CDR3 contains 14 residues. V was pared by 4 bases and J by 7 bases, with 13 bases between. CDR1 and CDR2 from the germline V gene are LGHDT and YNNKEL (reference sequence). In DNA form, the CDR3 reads TGTGCCAGCAGCCTGGACACTACAAGTGAAAAACTGTTTTTT. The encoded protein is CASSLDTTSEKLFF.

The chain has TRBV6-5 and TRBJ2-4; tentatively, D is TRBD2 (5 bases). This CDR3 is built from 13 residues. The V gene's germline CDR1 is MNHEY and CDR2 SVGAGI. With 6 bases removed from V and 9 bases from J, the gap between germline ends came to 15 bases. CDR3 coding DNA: TGTGCCAGCAGGTATGGACTCCGGGGCATTCAGTACTTC. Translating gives CASRYGLRGIQYF.

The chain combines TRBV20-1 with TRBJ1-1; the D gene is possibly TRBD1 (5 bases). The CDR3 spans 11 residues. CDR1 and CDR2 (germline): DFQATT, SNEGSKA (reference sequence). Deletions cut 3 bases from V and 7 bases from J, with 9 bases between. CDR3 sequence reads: CSARGQSEAFF. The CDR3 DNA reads TGCAGTGCTAGGGGGCAGAGTGAAGCTTTCTTT.

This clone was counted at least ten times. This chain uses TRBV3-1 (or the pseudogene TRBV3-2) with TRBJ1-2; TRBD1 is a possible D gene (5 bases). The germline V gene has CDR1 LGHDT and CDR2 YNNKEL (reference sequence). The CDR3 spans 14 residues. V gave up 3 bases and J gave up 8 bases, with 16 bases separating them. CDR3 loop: CASSQGGRDWGYTF. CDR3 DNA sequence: TGTGCCAGCAGCCAGGGAGGACGGGACTGGGGCTACACCTTC.

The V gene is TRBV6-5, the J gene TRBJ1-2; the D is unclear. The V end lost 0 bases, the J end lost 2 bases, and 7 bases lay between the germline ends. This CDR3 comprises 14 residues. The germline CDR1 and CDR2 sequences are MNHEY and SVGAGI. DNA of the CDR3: TGTGCCAGCAGTTACTCGCCCAGAAACTATGGCTACACCTTC. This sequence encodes CASSYSPRNYGYTF.

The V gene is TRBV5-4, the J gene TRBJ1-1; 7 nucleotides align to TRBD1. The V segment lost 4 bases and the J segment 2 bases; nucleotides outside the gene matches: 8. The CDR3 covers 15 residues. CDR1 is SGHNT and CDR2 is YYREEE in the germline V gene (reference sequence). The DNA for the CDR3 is TGTGCCAGCAGCCAAAGGACAGGAGTTAACACTGAAGCTTTCTTT. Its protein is CASSQRTGVNTEAFF.

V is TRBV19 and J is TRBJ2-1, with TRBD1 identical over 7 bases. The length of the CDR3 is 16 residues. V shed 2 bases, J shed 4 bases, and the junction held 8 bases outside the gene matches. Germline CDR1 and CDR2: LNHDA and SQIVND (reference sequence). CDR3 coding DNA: TGTGCCAGTAGTATAAACGGGACAGACATATACAATGAGCAGTTCTTC. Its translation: CASSINGTDIYNEQFF. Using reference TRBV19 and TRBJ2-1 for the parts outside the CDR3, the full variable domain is DGGITQSPKYLFRKEGQNVTLSCEQNLNHDAMYWYRQDPGQGLRLIYYSQIVNDFQKGDIAEGYSVSREKKESFPLTVTSAQKNPTAFYLCASSINGTDIYNEQFFGPGTRLTVL.

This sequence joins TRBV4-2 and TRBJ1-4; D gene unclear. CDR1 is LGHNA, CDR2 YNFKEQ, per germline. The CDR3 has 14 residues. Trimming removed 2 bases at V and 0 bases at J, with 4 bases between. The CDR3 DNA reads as TGTGCCAGCAGCCAAACAACAACTAATGAAAAACTGTTTTTT. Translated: CASSQTTTNEKLFF.

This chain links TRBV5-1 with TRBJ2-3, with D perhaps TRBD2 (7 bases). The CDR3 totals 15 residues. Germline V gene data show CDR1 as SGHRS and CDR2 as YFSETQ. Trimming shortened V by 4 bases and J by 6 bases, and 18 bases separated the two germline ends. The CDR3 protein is CASSRTRGTADTQYF. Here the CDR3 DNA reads TGCGCCAGCAGCAGGACTAGGGGGACGGCCGATACGCAGTATTTT. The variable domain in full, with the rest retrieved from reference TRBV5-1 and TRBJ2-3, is KAGVTQTPRYLIKTRGQQVTLSCSPISGHRSVSWYQQTPGQGLQFLFEYFSETQRNKGNFPGRFSGRQFSNSRSEMNVSTLELGDSALYLCASSRTRGTADTQYFGPGTRLTVL.